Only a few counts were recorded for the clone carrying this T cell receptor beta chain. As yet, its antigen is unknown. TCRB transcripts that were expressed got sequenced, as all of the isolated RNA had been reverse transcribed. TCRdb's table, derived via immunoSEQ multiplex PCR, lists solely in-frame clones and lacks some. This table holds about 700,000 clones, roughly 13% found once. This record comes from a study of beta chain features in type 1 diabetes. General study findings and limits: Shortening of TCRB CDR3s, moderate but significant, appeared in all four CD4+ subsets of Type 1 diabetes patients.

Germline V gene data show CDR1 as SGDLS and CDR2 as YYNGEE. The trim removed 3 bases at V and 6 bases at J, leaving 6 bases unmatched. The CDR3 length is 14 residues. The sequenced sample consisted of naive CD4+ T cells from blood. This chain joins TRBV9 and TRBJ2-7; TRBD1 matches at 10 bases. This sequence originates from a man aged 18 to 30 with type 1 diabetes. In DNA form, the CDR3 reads TGTGCCAGCAGCGCCCGGGACAGGGGTGGCGAGCAGTACTTC. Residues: CASSARDRGGEQYF.